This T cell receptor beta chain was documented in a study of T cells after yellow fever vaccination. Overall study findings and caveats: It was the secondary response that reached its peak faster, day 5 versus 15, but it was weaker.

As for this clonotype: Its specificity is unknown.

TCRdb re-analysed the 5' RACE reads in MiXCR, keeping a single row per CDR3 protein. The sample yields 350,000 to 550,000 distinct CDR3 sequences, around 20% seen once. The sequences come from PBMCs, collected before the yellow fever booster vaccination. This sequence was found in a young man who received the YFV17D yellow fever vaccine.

CDR3 loop: CASSGSGGPYNEQFF. The DNA of the CDR3 is TGTGCCAGCAGCGGAAGCGGGGGGCCCTACAATGAGCAGTTCTTC. This chain joins TRBV9 and TRBJ2-1; 9 bases agree with TRBD2. CDR3 size: 15 residues. Germline V gene data show CDR1 as SGDLS and CDR2 as YYNGEE. The V gene end was trimmed by 3 bases and the J gene end by 2 bases; junction bases not matched to a gene: 3. Full variable domain (missing parts from reference TRBV9 and TRBJ2-1): DSGVTQTPKHLITATGQRVTLRCSPRSGDLSVYWYQQSLDQGLQFLIQYYNGEERAKGNILERFSAQQFPDLHSELNLSSLELGDSALYFCASSGSGGPYNEQFFGPGTRLTVL.